The clone carrying this TCR beta chain was detected ten times or more. The antigen is not known. Making the TCR beta libraries involved quantitative 5'-RACE with molecular barcodes. One entry per CDR3 protein results from TCRdb running MiXCR on the 5' RACE reads. The profile covers approximately 180,000 distinct CDR3 sequences, with about 18% appearing a single time and around 4.7% taken by the ten largest. The source of the sample is a study of CD8 T cells in ankylosing spondylitis. Study-level findings and limits: CD8+ cells made up the disease-linked clones, which were relatively rare in peripheral blood. There was a TCR beta motif, made of several highly homologous variants, that appeared characteristic of ankylosing spondylitis blood. Previous work reported some of these motif variants in the synovial fluid and blood of reactive arthritis.

This CDR3 is 15 amino acids long. Trimming removed 7 bases from V and 5 bases from J; junction bases left unmatched: 12. Germline V gives CDR1 SGHAT, CDR2 FQNNGV. The specimen sequenced was blood, either unsorted or a sorted T cell fraction (not recorded which). This chain uses TRBV11-2 with TRBJ2-7; 9 bases match TRBD2. The sequence came from a male donor aged 5-29 years with ankylosing spondylitis or in good health (not recorded which). The CDR3 loop reads CASNKPLAGPDEQYF. DNA for the CDR3: TGTGCCAGCAACAAGCCCCTAGCGGGACCTGACGAGCAGTACTTC.